This T cell receptor beta chain was sequenced in a study of shared clonotypes between healthy human individuals. Study details: Aged between 18 and 49, the donors were a couple of women and three men.

Study-wide findings and caveats: Clonotype sharing among donors was expected to depend on sequencing depth.

CDR3 length: 14 amino acids. Germline loops: CDR1 LGHNA, CDR2 YSLEER. V lost 1 base and J 4 bases, leaving 11 bases between the germline ends. This clone has a single count. The target antigen is unknown. Some 30,000 T cell genomes, or approximately 190 ng DNA, went into the sorted-subset replicate PCRs. The data were produced by immunoSEQ multiplex PCR, yet TCRdb's version contains in-frame clones alone and is incomplete. The table lists roughly 1,100,000 clones, approximately 68% of them singletons. CD4+ cells were split into CD45RA+ naive and CD45RA-negative memory subsets. Sequencing used memory CD4+ T cells sorted from blood. Subset of the sample: CD45RA-negative fraction. The V and J genes are TRBV4-3 and TRBJ2-7; D is undetermined. The TCR sequence derives from a man between 18 and 35 years old in good health. As DNA, the CDR3 is TGCGCCAGCAGCCAAGGCAGTGCTCAATACGAGCAGTACTTC. Translating gives CASSQGSAQYEQYF.